This T cell receptor (beta chain) was identified during a study of beta chain features in type 1 diabetes. Expressed TCRB transcripts were sequenced because the entire RNA isolate underwent reverse transcription. The method was immunoSEQ multiplex PCR; TCRdb's version includes in-frame clones alone and lacks a portion of them. The sample holds approximately 280,000 clones, over 12% seen once. This clone was detected a few times. Its antigen is not known. Whole-study results and caveats: Within each of all four CD4+ subsets, Type 1 diabetes patients had TCRB CDR3s that were moderately but significantly shorter.

The V and J ends lost 0 bases and 0 bases respectively, with 6 bases between them. The CDR3 contains 15 residues. Germline V CDR1 and CDR2: SGHRS, YFSETQ. The chain uses TRBV5-1 and TRBJ2-2, with D possibly being TRBD1 (6 bases). The clonotype originates from a man between 18 and 29 years old with type 1 diabetes. Sample: naive CD4+ T cells from blood. In DNA form, the CDR3 reads TGCGCCAGCAGCTTGGACAGGGCGAACACCGGGGAGCTGTTTTTT. It specifies CASSLDRANTGELFF.